This T cell receptor beta chain was retrieved from a study of cytomegalovirus exposure and HLA in healthy donors. The CDR3 sequence is 13 residues long. From germline, CDR1 is SSHAT and CDR2 FNYEAQ (reference sequence). Note on this clone: An end of the junction does not agree with germline; a read error may underlie this.

Amplification used 60 Vbeta primers and 13 Jbeta primers. The repertoire was sequenced with immunoSEQ multiplex PCR; TCRdb's copy has only in-frame clones and lacks some. Among about 130,000 clones listed, 15% to 20% were seen once. The source material was PBMCs. This TCR came from a female donor in good health and CMV-seropositive. The rearrangement joins TRBV7-7 to TRBJ2-7; perhaps TRBD1 as D (6 bases). The CDR3 protein is CASSLDRTYEQYF. The CDR3 DNA reads TGTGCTAGCAGCTTAGACAGGACCTACGAGCAGTACTTC.